This T cell receptor (beta chain) emerged from a study of shared clonotypes between healthy human individuals. Per the authors' pipeline: From ImmunoSEQ came sequences covering only the junction and carrying no quality scores, so filtering differed. Data came from immunoSEQ multiplex PCR; TCRdb stores just in-frame clones and leaves some out. Clone size and V and J calls were adopted from that table, with D and trimming inferred from the DNA. Here the sample spans about 660,000 clones, roughly 70% being singletons. The germline V gene has CDR1 SNHLY and CDR2 FYNNEI. Trimming left V 1 base short and J 4 bases short, with 8 bases between. The CDR3 sequence is 14 residues long.

The specimen sequenced was memory CD4+ T cells sorted from blood. Subset indicated: CD45RA-negative fraction. The chain combines TRBV2 with TRBJ1-3; D is uncertain. This clonotype was sampled from a woman in her 30s in good health. The CDR3 spells CASSEVVQGNTIYF. The CDR3 bases are TGTGCCAGCAGTGAAGTCGTTCAAGGAAACACCATATATTTT.